A selection of T cell receptor beta chains follows, all from one sample in a study of CD8+CD57+ T cells in acquired aplastic anemia. TCRdb re-called the reads with MiXCR, one entry per CDR3 protein. The repertoire holds some 180,000 distinct CDR3 sequences, with 46% as singletons. The sequenced sample consisted of sorted CD4+, CD8+, or CD8+CD57+ T cells (not recorded which) from PBMCs. All receptors come from a human donor in good health. The CDR3 runs from the conserved cysteine through the conserved F or W. A D gene is named only where the DNA matches it firmly. Size values are once, few and many counts, or a class for expanded clones, and some rows have none.

>TRBJ2-7|NA|TRBD1|TRBV19
TGTGCCAGTAGGCCGGGGACAGGGCACCACGAGCAGTACTTC
CASRPGTGHHEQYF
>TRBJ2-1|NA|TRBD1|TRBV2
TGTGCCAGCAGCTTACAGGGGGTGGACAATGAGCAGTTCTTC
CASSLQGVDNEQFF
>TRBJ1-1|NA|NA|TRBV29-1
TGCAGCGTTGAAGAGGGCGGAGAGGCTTTCTTT
CSVEEGGEAFF
>TRBJ1-4|once|NA|TRBV15
TGTGCCACCAGCAGAGATATGGCAGAAAATGAAAAACTGTTTTTT
CATSRDMAENEKLFF
>TRBJ2-5|many|NA|TRBV20-1
TGCAGTGCTAGTCGCCCAGAGAGGGAGACCCAGTACTTC
CSASRPERETQYF
>TRBJ2-3|many|NA|TRBV29-1
TGCAGCGTCGTCCCGGATACGCAGTATTTT
CSVVPDTQYF
>TRBJ1-1|NA|TRBD1|TRBV19
TGTGCCAGTACCCGACAGGGGATGTCTTTCTTT
CASTRQGMSFF
>TRBJ2-5|NA|NA|TRBV20-1
TGCAGTGCCGGCGGACTCCAAGAGACCCAGTACTTC
CSAGGLQETQYF
>TRBJ2-7|NA|NA|TRBV11-3
TGTGCCAGCAGCTTAGAACAGGGTAGGGTCTACGAGCAGTACTTC
CASSLEQGRVYEQYF
>TRBJ2-7|few|NA|TRBV24-1
TGTGCCACCAGTGATTTGGGCGGCAGTGAGCAGTACTTC
CATSDLGGSEQYF
>TRBJ1-1|many|TRBD1|TRBV12-3/TRBV12-4
TGTGCCAGCAGTCCCTGGGCAGGGGGAAACACTGAAGCTTTCTTT
CASSPWAGGNTEAFF
>TRBJ2-3|NA|TRBD2|TRBV12-3/TRBV12-4
TGTGCCAGCAGTATTACTAGCGGGAGTGATACGCAGTATTTT
CASSITSGSDTQYF
>TRBJ2-3|many|TRBD2|TRBV11-2
TGTGCCAGCAGCTCAGGACAGACTAGCGGGAGCACAGATACGCAGTATTTT
CASSSGQTSGSTDTQYF
>TRBJ2-1|NA|NA|TRBV9
TGTGCCAGCAGCCTCCTTTTGGAGCAGTTCTTC
CASSLLLEQFF
>TRBJ1-6|few|TRBD1|TRBV10-3
TGTGCCATCAGGCCGGGACAGGGTGATTCACCCCTCCACTTT
CAIRPGQGDSPLHF
>TRBJ2-7|many|TRBD1|TRBV20-1
TGCAGTGCTAGAGACAGACTTCGGACAGGGGGCTCCTACGAGCAGTACTTC
CSARDRLRTGGSYEQYF
>TRBJ2-1|few|NA|TRBV27
TGTGCCAGCAGTTTTTTGACAGGTAGTCGGGCTGAGCAGTTCTTC
CASSFLTGSRAEQFF
>TRBJ2-7|few|TRBD2|TRBV10-2
TGTGCCAGCAGCTTAGCGGGGGGCAACTCCTACGAGCAGTACTTC
CASSLAGGNSYEQYF
>TRBJ2-5|few|TRBD1|TRBV29-1
TGCAGCGGCAGGACAGGGGGCCAGGAGACCCAGTACTTC
CSGRTGGQETQYF
>TRBJ1-5|few|NA|TRBV10-2
TGCGCCAGCAGTGAGTGGACAGCGAGCAATCAGCCCCAGCATTTT
CASSEWTASNQPQHF
>TRBJ1-6|few|NA|TRBV25-1
TGTGCCAGCAGTTTTTATACTAGCTCCTATAATTCACCCCTCCACTTT
CASSFYTSSYNSPLHF
>TRBJ1-6|NA|TRBD1|TRBV20-1
TGCAGTGCTAGAGATAGGGGACAGGGTGGGTCACCCCTCCACTTT
CSARDRGQGGSPLHF
>TRBJ2-5|NA|TRBD1|TRBV24-1
TGTGCCACCAGTGACAACAGGGGGCCAGAGACCCAGTACTTC
CATSDNRGPETQYF
>TRBJ2-2|NA|NA|TRBV9
TGTGCCAGCAGCCCCCACAGGGTCACCGGGGAGCTGTTTTTT
CASSPHRVTGELFF
>TRBJ1-5|NA|TRBD1|TRBV2
TGTGCCAGCAGTGGTGACAGGGGGAAGGATCAGCCCCAGCATTTT
CASSGDRGKDQPQHF
>TRBJ2-2|many|TRBD2|TRBV19
TGTGCCAGTAGTAAAGCAGCGGGAGTATCCGGGGAGCTGTTTTTT
CASSKAAGVSGELFF
>TRBJ2-5|many|NA|TRBV11-2
TGTGCCAGCAGCCCCCCCGGCCAGTTGGCGGGAAGGGAGACCCAGTACTTC
CASSPPGQLAGRETQYF
>TRBJ1-5|NA|NA|TRBV29-1
TGCAGCGTTGGGCAGTATAGCAATCAGCCCCAGCATTTT
CSVGQYSNQPQHF
>TRBJ2-5|NA|NA|TRBV18
TGTGCCAGCTCACCACGGTCAACAGAGACCCAGTACTTC
CASSPRSTETQYF
>TRBJ2-5|few|NA|TRBV29-1
TGCAGCGCGCTCGGGGGACAGACCACGACCCAGTACTTC
CSALGGQTTTQYF
>TRBJ2-3|NA|TRBD1|TRBV7-2
TGTGCCAGCAGCTTAGCAGGGGGCGGATTTAGGACAGATACGCAGTATTTT
CASSLAGGGFRTDTQYF
>TRBJ2-5|NA|NA|TRBV29-1
TGCAGCGTTGAACACAACGGGGAGACCCAGTACTTC
CSVEHNGETQYF
>TRBJ1-1|few|NA|TRBV10-3
TGTGCCATCAGTGCCAAGGCTGTTGGCACTGAAGCTTTCTTT
CAISAKAVGTEAFF
>TRBJ2-1|NA|NA|TRBV2
TGTGCCGGCAGCGAAGCGCGAGAGAATGAGCAGTTCTTC
CAGSEARENEQFF
>TRBJ2-7|NA|NA|TRBV10-1
TGCGCCAGCAGTGATCAAGCCTACGAGCAGTACTTC
CASSDQAYEQYF
>TRBJ2-3|many|NA|TRBV4-3
TGCGCCAGCAGCCAAGATTTACTCGACGCAGATACGCAGTATTTT
CASSQDLLDADTQYF
>TRBJ2-7|NA|NA|TRBV20-1
TGCAGTGCCAGCGCTAAGGGGGGCTTATCCTACGAGCAGTACTTC
CSASAKGGLSYEQYF
>TRBJ1-1|NA|TRBD1|TRBV20-1
TGCAGTGCTAGACCGAGGGGGCGCGAAGCTTTCTTT
CSARPRGREAFF
>TRBJ2-7|NA|NA|TRBV9
TGTGCCAGCAGCTCCGGAGCGTCCATCTACGAGCAGTACTTC
CASSSGASIYEQYF
>TRBJ2-2|many|NA|TRBV6-5
TGTGCCAGCAGTCGTCCGCCTTACACCGGGGAGCTGTTTTTT
CASSRPPYTGELFF
>TRBJ1-2|NA|NA|TRBV30
TGTGCCTGGAGTATGGGGGAATATGGCTACACCTTC
CAWSMGEYGYTF
>TRBJ2-2|many|NA|TRBV11-2
TGTGCCAGCAGCCAAGGACAGTTCGCGAACACCGGGGAGCTGTTTTTT
CASSQGQFANTGELFF
>TRBJ2-5|few|TRBD1|TRBV7-3
TGTGCCAGCAGCTTAATAGGTGACAGGGTTGGAGAGACCCAGTACTTC
CASSLIGDRVGETQYF
>TRBJ2-7|many|NA|TRBV6-1
TGTGCCAGCAGCCTTTCCCGGGGCCTTAGTAGCGAGCAGTACTTC
CASSLSRGLSSEQYF
>TRBJ1-5|NA|NA|TRBV10-3
TGTGCCATCAGTGAGCCGGGGGTGGGTCAGCCCCAGCATTTT
CAISEPGVGQPQHF
>TRBJ1-1|NA|NA|TRBV18
TGTGCCAGCTCACCATCGATCATTGGGGACGGCACTGAAGCTTTCTTT
CASSPSIIGDGTEAFF